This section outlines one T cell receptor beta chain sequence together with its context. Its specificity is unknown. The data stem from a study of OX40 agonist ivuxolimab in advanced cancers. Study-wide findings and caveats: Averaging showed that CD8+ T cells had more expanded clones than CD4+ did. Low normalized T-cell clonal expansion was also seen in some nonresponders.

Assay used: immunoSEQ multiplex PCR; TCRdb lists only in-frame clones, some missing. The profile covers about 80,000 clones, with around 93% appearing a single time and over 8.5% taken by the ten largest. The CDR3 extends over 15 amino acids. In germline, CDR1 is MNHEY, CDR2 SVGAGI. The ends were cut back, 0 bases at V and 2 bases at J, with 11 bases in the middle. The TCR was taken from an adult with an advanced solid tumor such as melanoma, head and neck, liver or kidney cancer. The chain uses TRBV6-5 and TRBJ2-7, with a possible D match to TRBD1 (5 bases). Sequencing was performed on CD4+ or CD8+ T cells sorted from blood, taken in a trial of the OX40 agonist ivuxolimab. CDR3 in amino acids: CASSYSKGVPYEQYF. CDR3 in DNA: TGTGCCAGCAGTTACTCGAAAGGGGTCCCCTACGAGCAGTACTTC.